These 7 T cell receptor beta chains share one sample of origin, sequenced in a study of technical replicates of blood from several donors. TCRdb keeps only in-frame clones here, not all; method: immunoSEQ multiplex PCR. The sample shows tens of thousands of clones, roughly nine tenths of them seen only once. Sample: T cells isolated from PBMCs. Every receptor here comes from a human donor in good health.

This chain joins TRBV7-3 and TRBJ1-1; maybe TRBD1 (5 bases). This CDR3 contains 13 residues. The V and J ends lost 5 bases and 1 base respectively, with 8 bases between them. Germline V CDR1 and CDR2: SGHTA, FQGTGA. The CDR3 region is CASSLTENTEAFF. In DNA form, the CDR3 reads TGTGCCAGCAGCCTGACAGAGAACACTGAAGCTTTCTTT.

The CDR3 spells CASASLTSGRYNEQFF. Written as DNA, the CDR3 is TGTGCCAGTGCTTCTCTAACTAGCGGGAGGTACAATGAGCAGTTCTTC. The chain recombines TRBV19 with TRBJ2-1, with 12 bases identical to TRBD2. Per germline, CDR1 LNHDA and CDR2 SQIVND (reference sequence). Losses at the gene ends were 8 bases for V and 4 bases for J; bases not matched to a gene: 9. This CDR3 has 16 amino acids.

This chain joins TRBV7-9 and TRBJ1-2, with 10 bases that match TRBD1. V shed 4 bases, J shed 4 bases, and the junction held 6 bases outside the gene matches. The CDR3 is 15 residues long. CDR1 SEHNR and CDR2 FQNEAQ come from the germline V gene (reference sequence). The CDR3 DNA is TGTGCCAGCAGCTATGACAGGGGGCTTATCTATGGCTACACCTTC. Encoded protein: CASSYDRGLIYGYTF.

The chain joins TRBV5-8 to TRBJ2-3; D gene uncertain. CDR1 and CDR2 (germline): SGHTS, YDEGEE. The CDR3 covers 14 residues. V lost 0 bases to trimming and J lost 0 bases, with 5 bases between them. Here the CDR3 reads CASSLDQSTDTQYF. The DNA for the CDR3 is TGTGCCAGCAGCTTGGACCAGAGCACAGATACGCAGTATTTT.

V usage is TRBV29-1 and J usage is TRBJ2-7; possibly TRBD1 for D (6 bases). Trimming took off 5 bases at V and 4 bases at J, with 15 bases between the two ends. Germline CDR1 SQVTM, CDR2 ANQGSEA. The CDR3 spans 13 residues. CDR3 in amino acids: CSVRGNTGYEQYF. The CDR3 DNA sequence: TGCAGCGTTCGGGGTAATACAGGGTACGAGCAGTACTTC.

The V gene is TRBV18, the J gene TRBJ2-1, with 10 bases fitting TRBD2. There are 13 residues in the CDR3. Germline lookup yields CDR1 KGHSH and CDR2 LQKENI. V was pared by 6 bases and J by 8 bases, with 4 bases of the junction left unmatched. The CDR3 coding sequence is TGTGCCAGCTCTCCCCTAGCGGGAGATGAGCAGTTCTTC. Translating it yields CASSPLAGDEQFF.

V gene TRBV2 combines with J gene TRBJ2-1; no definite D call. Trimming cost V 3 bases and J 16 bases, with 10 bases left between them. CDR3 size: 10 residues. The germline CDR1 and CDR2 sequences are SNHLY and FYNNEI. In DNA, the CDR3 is TGTGCCAGCAGTGACGGAGAAGTATTCTTC. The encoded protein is CASSDGEVFF.